The TCR beta chain described here comes from a study of human T cells and chemical hapten exposure. Study-level background: Patch tests put 0.01% DPC on the upper back, and the results were checked at 6 days. Patients, predominantly female, presented with alopecia areata, totalis or universalis. Study-level findings and limits: Donors' alopecia may make their immune response differ from healthy people's.

Using its own MiXCR run on the RACE reads, TCRdb lists one record per CDR3 protein. Of 100,000 or so distinct CDR3 sequences in the sample, 9.5% to 12% were seen once. This clonotype was seen only a few times. Its antigen is undetermined. CDR1 is SGHAT and CDR2 is FQNNGV in the germline V gene. With V trimmed by 3 bases and J by 1 base, 6 bases remained unmatched. CDR3 length: 16 amino acids. The sample's time point: patch test 2, 6 weeks after DPC sensitization. Treatment denoted: therapeutic diphenylcyclopropenone sensitization with weekly scalp DPC. Every donor had alopecia and was 18 to 70 years old; all were suitable for DPC.

The chain uses TRBV11-2 and TRBJ2-7; the match to TRBD2 covers 10 bases. This sample comprised whole blood, obtained in connection with sensitization to the hapten diphenylcyclopropenone (DPC). This sequence originates from a man aged 35-49 years with alopecia areata. Some clones in this sample may be carry-over from other donors' samples. DNA for the CDR3: TGTGCCAGCAGCTTGCTAGCGGGAGTAGGGTCCTACGAGCAGTACTTC. Its translation is CASSLLAGVGSYEQYF.